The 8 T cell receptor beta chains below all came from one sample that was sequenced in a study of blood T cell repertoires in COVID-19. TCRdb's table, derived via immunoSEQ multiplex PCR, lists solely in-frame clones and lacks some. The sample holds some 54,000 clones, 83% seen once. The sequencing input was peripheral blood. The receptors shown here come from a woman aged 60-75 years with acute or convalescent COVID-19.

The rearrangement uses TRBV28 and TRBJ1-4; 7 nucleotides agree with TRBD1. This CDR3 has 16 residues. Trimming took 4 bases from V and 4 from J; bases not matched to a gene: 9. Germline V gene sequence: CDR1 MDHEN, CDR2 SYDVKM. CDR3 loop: CASSSRQGAVNEKLFF. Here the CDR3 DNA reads TGTGCCAGCAGTTCACGACAGGGAGCCGTTAATGAAAAACTGTTTTTT.

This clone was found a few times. The CDR3 region is CASSPTGGYTEAFF. The DNA for the CDR3 is TGTGCCAGCAGCCCAACAGGGGGGTACACTGAAGCTTTCTTT. The V and J genes are TRBV3-1 (or the pseudogene TRBV3-2) and TRBJ1-1; 8 positions match TRBD1. Germline CDR1 LGHDT, CDR2 YNNKEL (reference sequence). V lost 4 bases and J lost 3; bases outside the gene matches: 4. This CDR3 comprises 14 residues.

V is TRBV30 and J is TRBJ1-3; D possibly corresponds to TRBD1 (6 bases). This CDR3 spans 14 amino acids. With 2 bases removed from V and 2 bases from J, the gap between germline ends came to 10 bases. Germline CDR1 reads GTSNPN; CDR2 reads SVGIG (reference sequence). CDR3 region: CAWSTGIAGNTIYF. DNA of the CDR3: TGTGCCTGGAGTACAGGGATTGCTGGAAACACCATATATTTT.

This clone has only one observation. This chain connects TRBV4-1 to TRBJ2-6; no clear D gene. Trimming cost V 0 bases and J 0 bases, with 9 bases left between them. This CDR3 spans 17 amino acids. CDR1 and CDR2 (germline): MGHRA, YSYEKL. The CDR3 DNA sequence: TGCGCCAGCAGCCAAGATCTAAGGAGCTCTGGGGCCAACGTCCTGACTTTC. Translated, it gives CASSQDLRSSGANVLTF.

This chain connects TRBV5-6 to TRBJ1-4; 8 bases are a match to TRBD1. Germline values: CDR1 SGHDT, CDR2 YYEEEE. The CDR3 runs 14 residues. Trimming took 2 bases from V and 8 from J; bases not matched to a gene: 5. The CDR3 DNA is TGTGCCAGCAGCTTAACAGGGGGAGGCGAAAAACTGTTTTTT. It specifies CASSLTGGGEKLFF.

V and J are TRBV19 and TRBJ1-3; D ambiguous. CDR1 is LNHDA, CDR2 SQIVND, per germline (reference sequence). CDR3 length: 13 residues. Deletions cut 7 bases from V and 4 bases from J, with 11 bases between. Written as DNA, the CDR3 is TGTGCCAGTACTCCTATTACGGGAAACACCATATATTTT. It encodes CASTPITGNTIYF.

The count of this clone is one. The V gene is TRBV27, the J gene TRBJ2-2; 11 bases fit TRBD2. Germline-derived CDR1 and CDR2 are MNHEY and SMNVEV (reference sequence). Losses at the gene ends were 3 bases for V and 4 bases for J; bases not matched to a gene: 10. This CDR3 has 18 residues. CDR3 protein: CASSFRFSGGAITGELFF. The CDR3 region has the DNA TGTGCCAGCAGTTTCCGTTTTAGCGGGGGGGCTATCACCGGGGAGCTGTTTTTT.

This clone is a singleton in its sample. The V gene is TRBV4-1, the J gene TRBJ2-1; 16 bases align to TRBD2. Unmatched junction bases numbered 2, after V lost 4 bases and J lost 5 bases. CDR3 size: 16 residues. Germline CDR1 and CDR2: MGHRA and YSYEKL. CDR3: CASSRGLAGGNNEQFF. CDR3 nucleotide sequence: TGCGCCAGCAGCCGGGGACTAGCGGGGGGGAACAATGAGCAGTTCTTC.